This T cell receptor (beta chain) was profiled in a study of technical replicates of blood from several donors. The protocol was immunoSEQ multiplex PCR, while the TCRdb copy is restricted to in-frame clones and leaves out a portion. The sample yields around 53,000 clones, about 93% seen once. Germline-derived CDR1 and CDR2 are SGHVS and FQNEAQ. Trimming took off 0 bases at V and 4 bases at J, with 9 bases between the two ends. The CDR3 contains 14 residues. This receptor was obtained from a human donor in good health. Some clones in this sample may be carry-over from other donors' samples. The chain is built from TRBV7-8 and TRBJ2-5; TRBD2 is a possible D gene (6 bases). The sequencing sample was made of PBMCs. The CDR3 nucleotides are TGTGCCAGCAGCTTAGCGGGAGGAGCAGAGACCCAGTACTTC. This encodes CASSLAGGAETQYF.